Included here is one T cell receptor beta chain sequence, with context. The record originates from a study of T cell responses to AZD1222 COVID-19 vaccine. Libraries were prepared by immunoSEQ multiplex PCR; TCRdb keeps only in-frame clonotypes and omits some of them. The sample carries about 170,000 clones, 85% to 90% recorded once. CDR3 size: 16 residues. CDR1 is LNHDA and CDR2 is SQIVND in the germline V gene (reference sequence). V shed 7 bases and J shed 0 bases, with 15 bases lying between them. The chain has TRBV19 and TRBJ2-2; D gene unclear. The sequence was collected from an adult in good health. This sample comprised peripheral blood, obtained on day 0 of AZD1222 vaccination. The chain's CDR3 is CASNLIGLANTGELFF. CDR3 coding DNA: TGTGCCAGTAATCTTATTGGTCTTGCGAACACCGGGGAGCTGTTTTTT.